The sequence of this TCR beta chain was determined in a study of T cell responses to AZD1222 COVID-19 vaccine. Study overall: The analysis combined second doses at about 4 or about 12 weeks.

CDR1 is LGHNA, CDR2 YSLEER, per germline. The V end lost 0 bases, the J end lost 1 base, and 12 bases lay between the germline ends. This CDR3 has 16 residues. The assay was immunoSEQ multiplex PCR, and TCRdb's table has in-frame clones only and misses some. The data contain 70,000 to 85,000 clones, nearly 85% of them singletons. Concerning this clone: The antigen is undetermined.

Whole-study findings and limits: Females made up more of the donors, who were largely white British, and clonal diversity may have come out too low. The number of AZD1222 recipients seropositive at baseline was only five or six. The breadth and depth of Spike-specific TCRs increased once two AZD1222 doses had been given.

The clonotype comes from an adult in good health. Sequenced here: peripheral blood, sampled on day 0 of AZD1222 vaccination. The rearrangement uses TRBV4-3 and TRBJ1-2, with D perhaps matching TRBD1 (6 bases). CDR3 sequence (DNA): TGCGCCAGCAGCCAAGATAGGGACACGTTTAACTATGGCTACACCTTC. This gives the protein CASSQDRDTFNYGYTF.